This T cell receptor (beta chain) was documented in a study of cytomegalovirus exposure and HLA in healthy donors (dated by TCRdb to about 2017). Turning to the overall study: According to an earlier analysis of a few hundred of the donors, some 180 million T cells yielded 90 million to 130 million unique TCR beta sequences and 276 Gb of sequence data. An early release covering roughly 600 HLA-typed donors comprised about 310 gigabases of sequencing data and 85 million or so unique TCR sequences. The genetic ancestry cluster associated with self-reported Caucasian donors included over 65% of the approximately 400 genotyped donors. The aim of the study was to test whether cataloging public T cell receptors could identify signatures of past pathogen exposure. The T cell repertoires of around 670 subjects were profiled by immunosequencing and related to cytomegalovirus serostatus. Besides the first cohort of 550 to 750 subjects, a separate validation cohort made up of 120 different subjects was used. The study combined high-throughput TCR immunosequencing, statistical association of individual TCRs with disease status, and machine learning to predict cytomegalovirus infection status. A later analysis re-analyzed previously published TCR beta repertoires from 666 donors and added high-resolution HLA genotyping to study TCR occurrence patterns. Rather than using new phenotypic data, the later analysis identified candidate immune exposures from TCR beta sequences and from how often those sequences occurred across donors. In an earlier analysis of more than 550 of the donors, high-throughput TCR beta sequencing was used to judge whether each TCR beta V gene segment behaved as functional or pseudogenic. Donor age, sex, ethnicity and CMV serostatus were collected together with the repertoire data. A later genetic analysis took genome-wide SNP genotypes for about three fifths of the 666 donors and used that subset as a discovery cohort. Every discovery cohort repertoire had been produced on one sequencing platform. Both class I and class II loci were covered by HLA typing, at four-digit resolution. Typing coverage varied by locus: roughly 629-630 donors for A, B, C, DRB1 and DQB1; roughly 510 for DQA1; around 570 for DPA1; around 450 for DPB1. Because of strong linkage in the cohort, a handful of DR-DQ haplotypes were treated as single units for association and clustering. Across some 400 genotyped donors of the cohort, an average of approximately 200,000 unique TCR beta nucleotide sequences per donor were sequenced, and 15% to 20% of those sequences were non-productive.

The library was produced with the immunoSEQ multiplex PCR assay. For the multiplex PCR, a mixture combining 60 forward primers for TCR Vbeta segments and 13 reverse primers for TCR Jbeta segments was used. The CDR3 region of rearranged TCR beta genes was amplified from genomic DNA with a multiplex PCR assay. Amplified TCR beta libraries were sequenced as 87-base-pair reads on the Illumina HiSeq System. Processing in the source paper ran as follows. In a later analysis, some 80 million unique TCR beta chains were counted across the 666 repertoires, and approximately 11 million of these chains were shared by at least two donors. A nearest-neighbor algorithm error-corrected the raw reads and collapsed the reads into unique sequences, merging closely related sequences to remove PCR and sequencing errors. CDR3 sequences were aligned to IMGT reference sequences to assign V, D and J gene segments. For a sequence to be retained, a match of at least six nucleotides to both a V gene segment and a J gene segment was required. A rearrangement was called productive if the CDR3 had no stop codons and remained in frame with V and J, and every other rearrangement was called non-productive. Following IMGT convention, CDR3 was defined as the stretch from the second conserved V-encoded cysteine to the conserved J-encoded phenylalanine. The earlier analysis of roughly 590 of the donors excluded any sequence lacking an unambiguous match to a single V gene segment. In an earlier analysis of 587 of the donors, V segments were called functional above 56.7% productive rearrangements and were called segregating when the between-donor standard deviation exceeded 5%. To diagnose cytomegalovirus status from the catalog of TCR beta chain sequences, a statistical classification framework was built. In a later analysis, V and J genes were assigned by comparing TCR nucleotide sequences against IMGT/GENE-DB human TR gene sequences. A later analysis assigned CDR3 sequences and most-parsimonious VDJ recombination scenarios with the TCRdist pipeline. In a later analysis, each TCR beta chain was defined by its CDR3 amino acid sequence together with its V-gene family, and reads without a unique V-gene family were excluded. As a way to deal with suspected cross-contamination and a sequencing artifact, a later analysis dropped 450 to 700 nucleotide sequences that were highly shared and had low generation probability. A later analysis calculated a clonal expansion index for each public chain from normalized within-repertoire ranks of inferred template counts. Generation probabilities in a later analysis came from a VDJ recombination model fitted to out-of-frame rearrangements, and those results were checked against IGoR. A later analysis scored TCR-TCR, TCR-HLA and TCR-CMV co-occurrence with hypergeometric tests, applying a repertoire-size bias correction to TCR pairs. To estimate false discovery rates, a later analysis permuted the HLA or CMV assignments 20 times. A later analysis grouped co-occurring TCRs with DBSCAN, adding TCRdist sequence similarity when clustering within HLA-allele-positive subsets. Co-occurrence clustering excluded repertoires with fewer than 30,000 or more than 120,000 public chains, plus five with anomalous nucleotide sharing. TCRdb took over this immuneACCESS table, retaining in-frame rearrangements with V and J assigned. Such tables are incomplete; in checked studies, under half of the missing clones stem from an unresolved V gene, and the remainder is unexplained. For V, J and clone size, that table is used; D and trimming come from the DNA. In all, the sample holds about 88,000 clones, and about 90% of those were seen once. The ten largest clonotypes hold about 2.5% of the sample.

In total, fewer than 750 healthy bone marrow donors made up the cohort. Cohort members were all nominally healthy when sampled, although unrecorded immune exposures were likely present. The donor tested CMV seronegative, placing the donor among the 352 seronegative members of the cohort. Each donor provided a peripheral blood sample, and peripheral blood mononuclear cells were used for TCR beta sequencing. Genomic DNA was extracted from the blood cell samples with the Qiagen DNeasy Blood Extraction Kit. Regarding this clone: Its antigen is currently not known. No base qualities exist here, and no much larger clone lies one base off it.

General study outcomes and caveats: Over 15 rarely observed V segments, including chromosome 9 orphons, were excluded from the earlier analysis of about 500 of the donors because counts were too low. The presence/absence analyses assumed that sequencing depth was roughly uniform across donors, and that assumption may not be true. In a later analysis, the rate of TCR association differed among HLA loci, with DRB1 alleles having the most associated TCRs and HLA-C alleles having the fewest. At a false discovery rate of 0.05, a later analysis linked under 20,000 TCR beta sequences to specific HLA alleles. Most TCR sequences were observed very rarely across donors, whereas some public TCRs were present in many individuals. The authors suggested that the approach could potentially be generalized to other disease states and immunological phenotypes. Strong co-occurrence of HLA alleles, especially DR and DQ, made assigning TCR associations to individual alleles difficult. A later genetic analysis reported fewer N-insertions in productive TCRs among donors in an Asian-associated ancestry cluster than the roughly 650-donor mean. A further reported finding was that TCR beta sequences accurately predicted the HLA-A and HLA-B alleles for most subjects in the first cohort. In vitro tests confirmed that three of the cytomegalovirus-associated TCR beta chains recognize cytomegalovirus antigens. Several of the top co-occurrence clusters appeared to be linked to parvovirus B19, influenza, CMV and Epstein-Barr virus, according to a later analysis. Because HLA typing was missing for some donors at each locus, association tests included only the typed subset. Cytomegalovirus status was reported to be diagnosed by the classifier with high specificity and sensitivity in both the original and validation cohorts. V-gene and J-gene trimming of TCR beta chains was associated with a missense DCLRE1C variant in a later genetic analysis, and the association was replicated in an independent cohort. An earlier analysis of several hundred of the donors showed that most TCR beta V segments appeared in productive rearrangements either about 90% or about 30% of the time, which broadly matched IMGT annotations. Linkage disequilibrium might explain the correlated functional status among segregating V segments, but an unknown experimental factor could not be excluded. Only TCR beta chains were sequenced in this cohort, and the absence of alpha or paired-chain data limited detectable features. In the study, 150 to 200 TCR beta chains were listed as associated with cytomegalovirus. For the cohort, immune exposure information was limited to CMV serostatus. In a later analysis, HLA-associated TCR beta chains were found to be more clonally expanded and to have lower generation probabilities than equally common non-associated chains. According to a later analysis, most CMV-associated TCR beta chains appeared to be HLA-restricted, and the HLA associations seemed to be driven largely by CMV exposure. A group of highly shared sequence variants was considered likely to be a technical artifact of the sequencing pipeline. Because the 87-base-pair reads could not distinguish some IMGT-functional V segments, including TRBV6-2 and TRBV6-3, those segments were excluded.

The junction shows trimming of 0 bases on V and 3 bases on J, and the gene matches do not reach 2 bases of it. Its CDR3 holds 15 amino acids, cysteine through phenylalanine. Just the 45-base CDR3 DNA is kept, in frame starting at base 1. CDR1 and CDR2 were assigned from the germline V gene (reference sequence) as PRHDT and FYEKMQ. The clonotype was recovered from a man between 18 and 29 years old in good health and CMV-seronegative. The rearrangement combines TRBV13 with TRBJ2-1; TRBD1 aligns with 7 central bases. The sequenced material came from PBMCs. CDR3 reads: CASSLGGTDYNEQFF. The DNA is as follows: TGTGCCAGCAGCTTAGGAGGGACAGACTACAATGAGCAGTTCTTC.